This record covers a single T cell receptor beta chain. The read comes to an end 3 residues before the CDR3 does, leaving the germline J gene to fill in the end. Measured with immunoSEQ multiplex PCR; TCRdb has only the in-frame clones, and not every one. The repertoire table contains roughly 15,000 clones. There are 15 residues in the CDR3. Germline V gives CDR1 SGHTA, CDR2 FQGTGA. With 5 bases clipped from V and 2 bases from J, the junction kept 8 bases outside the gene matches. This sample was included in a study of T cells in women clearing cervical HPV infection. The sequence was obtained from a woman between 18 and 70 years old with a cervical HPV16 infection that either progressed to CIN3+ or cleared (not recorded which). Sequenced: blood buffy coat. This chain links TRBV7-3 with TRBJ2-7; TRBD1 aligns across 8 bases. Partial CDR3 DNA: TGTGCCAGCAGCCCCGGACAGGGTGGGACCTACGAG. It encodes CASSPGQGGTYE. The CDR3 reads in full as CASSPGQGGTYEQYF. Using reference TRBV7-3 and TRBJ2-7 for the parts outside the CDR3, the full variable domain is GAGVSQTPSNKVTEKGKYVELRCDPISGHTALYWYRQSLGQGPEFLIYFQGTGAADDSGLPNDRFFAVRPEGSVSTLKIQRTERGDSAVYLCASSPGQGGTYEQYFGPGTRLTVT.